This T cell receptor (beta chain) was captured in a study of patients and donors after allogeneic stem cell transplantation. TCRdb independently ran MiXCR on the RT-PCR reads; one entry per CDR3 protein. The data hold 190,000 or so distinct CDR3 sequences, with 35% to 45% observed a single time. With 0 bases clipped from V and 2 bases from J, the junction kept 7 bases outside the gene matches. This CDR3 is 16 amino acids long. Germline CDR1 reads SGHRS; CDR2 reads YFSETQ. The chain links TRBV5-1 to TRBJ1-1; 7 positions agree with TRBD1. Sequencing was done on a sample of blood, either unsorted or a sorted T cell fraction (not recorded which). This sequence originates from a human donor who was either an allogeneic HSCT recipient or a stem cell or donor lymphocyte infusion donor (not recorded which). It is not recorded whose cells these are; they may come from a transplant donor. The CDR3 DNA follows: TGCGCCAGCAGCTTGGGTCCAGGGGGGAGAAACACTGAAGCTTTCTTT. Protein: CASSLGPGGRNTEAFF.